This T cell receptor (beta chain) derives from a study of spatial heterogeneity in lung cancer. Time point described: blood at routine non-recurrence follow-up after resection. Tumor, nontumor lung or frozen PBMC supplied whole RNA, sequenced without sorting. TCRdb analysed the 5' RACE reads with MiXCR anew, one entry per CDR3 protein. The sample lists some 110,000 distinct CDR3 sequences; 12% were seen once. The sample in question was PBMCs, obtained at follow-up. The sequence came from a male donor with early-stage non-small cell lung cancer.

The CDR3 reads CASSLVAGNAETQYF. Written as DNA, the CDR3 is TGTGCCAGCAGCTTAGTTGCCGGGAACGCAGAGACCCAGTACTTC. The rearrangement joins TRBV11-2 to TRBJ2-5, with a weak D call TRBD2 (5 bases). Trimming took 1 base from V and 4 from J, leaving 13 bases between them. The germline gives CDR1 SGHAT, CDR2 FQNNGV. CDR3 length equals 15 residues.